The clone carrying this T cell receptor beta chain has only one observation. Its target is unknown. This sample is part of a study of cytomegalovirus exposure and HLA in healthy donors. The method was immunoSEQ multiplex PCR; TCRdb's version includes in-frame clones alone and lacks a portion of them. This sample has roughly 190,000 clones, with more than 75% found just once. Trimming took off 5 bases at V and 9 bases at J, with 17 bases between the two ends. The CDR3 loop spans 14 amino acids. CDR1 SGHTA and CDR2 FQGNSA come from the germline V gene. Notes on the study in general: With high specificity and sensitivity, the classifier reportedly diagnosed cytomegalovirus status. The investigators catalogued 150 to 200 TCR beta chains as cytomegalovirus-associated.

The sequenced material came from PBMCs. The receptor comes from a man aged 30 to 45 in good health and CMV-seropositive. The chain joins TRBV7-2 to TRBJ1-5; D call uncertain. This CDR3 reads CASSPGETSGPQHF. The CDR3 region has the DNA TGTGCCAGCAGCCCTGGGGAGACCTCGGGGCCCCAGCATTTT. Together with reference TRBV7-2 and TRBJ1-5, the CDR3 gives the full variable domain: GAGVSQSPSNKVTEKGKDVELRCDPISGHTALYWYRQSLGQGLEFLIYFQGNSAPDKSGLPSDRFSAERTGGSVSTLTIQRTQQEDSAVYLCASSPGETSGPQHFGDGTRLSIL.